The clone carrying this TCR beta chain was detected a few times. Its matching antigen is unknown. TCRdb used MiXCR to reprocess the 5' RACE reads, holding one entry per CDR3 protein. The table lists 1.5 million to 2 million distinct CDR3 sequences, about 32% of them singletons. The data were obtained in a study of identical twins. Regarding the study as a whole: One should note that invariant MAIT and iNKT cells could partly confound zero-insertion analyses.

Sequencing used cord blood. This receptor was taken from a newborn girl in good health.

CDR3 region: CASSLAIATQETQYF. The CDR3, as DNA: TGCGCCAGCAGCTTGGCCATAGCGACCCAAGAGACCCAGTACTTC. This chain connects TRBV5-1 to TRBJ2-5, with D perhaps TRBD2 (5 bases). V lost 0 bases to trimming and J lost 1 base, with 10 bases between them. The CDR3 loop spans 15 amino acids. The germline CDR1 and CDR2 sequences are SGHRS and YFSETQ.